This TCR beta chain is from a study of blood T cells in healthy people across ages. Study conclusions and caveats: In these data, TCR beta diversity tracked strongly with naive T cell percentage.

A note on this clonotype: No antigen is known for it.

Then a second PCR, running roughly 7 to 11 cycles, was carried out with a sample-barcoded 5' primer and a J-beta primer mix. TCRdb independently ran MiXCR on the 5' RACE reads; one entry per CDR3 protein. The top ten hold around 15% of the sample, which has roughly 930,000 distinct CDR3 sequences, around 48% seen once. Germline values: CDR1 SQVTM, CDR2 ANQGSEA. V was cut by 6 bases and J by 5 bases, with 19 bases left in between. The CDR3 consists of 14 residues. The sequence was obtained from a man between 25 and 39 years old in good health. The sequencing sample was made of blood. The chain recombines TRBV29-1 with TRBJ2-5; D may match TRBD1 or TRBD2 (5 bases each). In nucleotides, the CDR3 is TGCAGCGTCGCCCAGCTGGGGGTAAGGGAGACCCAGTACTTC. This translates into CSVAQLGVRETQYF.